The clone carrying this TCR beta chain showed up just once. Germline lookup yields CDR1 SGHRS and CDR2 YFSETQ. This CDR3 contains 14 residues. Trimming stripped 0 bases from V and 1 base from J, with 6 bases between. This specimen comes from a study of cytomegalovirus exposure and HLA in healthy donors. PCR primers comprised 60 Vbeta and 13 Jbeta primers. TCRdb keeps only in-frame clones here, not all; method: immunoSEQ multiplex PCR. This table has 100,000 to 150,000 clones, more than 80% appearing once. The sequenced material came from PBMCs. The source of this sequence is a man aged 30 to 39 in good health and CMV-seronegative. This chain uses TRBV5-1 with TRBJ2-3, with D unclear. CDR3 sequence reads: CASSLAGRTDTQYF. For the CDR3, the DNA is TGCGCCAGCAGCTTGGCTGGCCGCACAGATACGCAGTATTTT.